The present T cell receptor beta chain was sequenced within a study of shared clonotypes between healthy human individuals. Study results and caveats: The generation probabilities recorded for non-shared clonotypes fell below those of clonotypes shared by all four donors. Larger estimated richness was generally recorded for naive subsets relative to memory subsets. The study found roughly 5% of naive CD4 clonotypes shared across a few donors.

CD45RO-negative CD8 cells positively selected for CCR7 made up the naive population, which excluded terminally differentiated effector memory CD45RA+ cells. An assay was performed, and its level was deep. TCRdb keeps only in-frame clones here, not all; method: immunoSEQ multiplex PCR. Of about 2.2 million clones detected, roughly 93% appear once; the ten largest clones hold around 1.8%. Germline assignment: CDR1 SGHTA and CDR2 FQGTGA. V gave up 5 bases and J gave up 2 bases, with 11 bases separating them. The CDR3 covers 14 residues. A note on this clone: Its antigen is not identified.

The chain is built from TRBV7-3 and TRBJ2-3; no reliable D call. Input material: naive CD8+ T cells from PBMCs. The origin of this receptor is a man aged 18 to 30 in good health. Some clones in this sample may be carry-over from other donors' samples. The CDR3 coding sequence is TGTGCCAGCAGCCACGACGGATTCACAGATACGCAGTATTTT. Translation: CASSHDGFTDTQYF.